This T cell receptor beta chain is from a study of T cell responses to AZD1222 COVID-19 vaccine. For the study at large: Recipients boosted at about 4 weeks or about 12 weeks are pooled. General study results and limits: Two AZD1222 administrations were followed by greater Spike-specific TCR breadth and depth.

The CDR3 runs 14 residues. Germline lookup yields CDR1 LGHNA and CDR2 YNFKEQ. J lost 6 bases, V lost 0 bases, and 3 bases had no gene match. Comment on this clone: Its antigen is still unknown.

The assay was immunoSEQ multiplex PCR, and TCRdb's table has in-frame clones only and misses some. The sample consists of roughly 120,000 clones, roughly nine tenths of them appearing once. V and J are TRBV4-2 and TRBJ2-3, with 7 bases lining up with TRBD1. The receptor was derived from an adult in good health. Sample: peripheral blood, taken on day 0 of AZD1222 vaccination. This CDR3 is CASSQDRGQDTQYF. The DNA for the CDR3 is TGTGCCAGCAGCCAAGATCGGGGACAGGATACGCAGTATTTT.